This TCR beta chain was obtained from a study of blood T cells in healthy people across ages. This clonotype was seen ten or more times. From germline, CDR1 is SEHNR and CDR2 FQNEAQ (reference sequence). This CDR3 region has 15 residues. Trimming removed 2 bases from V and 8 bases from J, with 16 bases in between. Sample-barcoded 5' priming and a J-beta primer mix drove a second PCR of about 6 to 11 cycles. TCRdb reprocessed the 5' RACE reads with MiXCR, giving one entry per CDR3 protein. The sample has some 670,000 distinct CDR3 sequences; roughly half are singletons. Material for sequencing was blood. The receptor was isolated from a woman older than 75 in good health. The chain links TRBV7-9 to TRBJ2-1; D may be TRBD1 (6 bases). The DNA for the CDR3 is TGTGCCAGCAGCTTACCTGCAGGGGTTAAAGATGAGCAGTTCTTC. Protein: CASSLPAGVKDEQFF.